The present entry profiles one T cell receptor beta chain with its context. Its antigen is currently not known. Base qualities are not at hand, and no much larger clone is one base apart. This sample was included in a study of blood T cell repertoires in COVID-19 (dated by TCRdb to 2020 to 2021). The study in broad terms: Collaborator samples came from the United States, Italy and Spain and covered acute and convalescent phases of COVID-19. Samples came from the ongoing ImmuneRACE study (first 160 participants) plus 1,254 subjects from 6 global collaborators. Where available, HLA class I and class II types were taken from metadata supplied by the sample provider and were not determined by assay-based typing. Deeply sampled blood TCRbeta repertoires from subjects exposed to, actively infected with, or recovered from COVID-19 were included in the dataset. Sample metadata almost always included a de-identified subject ID, COVID-19 status, age in years and sex. The repertoires were released in a freely available public database meant as a resource for research on the immune response to SARS-CoV-2. The material from the prospective study consisted of cDNA or gDNA derived from T cells, B-cell-depleted T cells, or PBMCs. The paper's findings and limits, for the study overall: Clinical and demographic metadata were provided uncurated, with the amount varying by source and participant.

TCRbeta CDR3 regions were amplified from genomic DNA using the immunoSEQ Assay, a bias-controlled multiplex PCR. The original pipeline was this. Within the assay, amplification of reference gene primers was used to estimate how many nucleated cells each sample contained. To quantify the absolute abundance of each unique TCRbeta CDR3 rearrangement, sequence reads were collapsed and filtered. For each sample, productive Simpson clonality was calculated as the square root of Simpson's diversity index across productive rearrangements. As stored in TCRdb, this immuneACCESS dataset retains in-frame rearrangements with V and J assigned. A fraction of the clones does not appear; measured against another copy, unresolved V genes explain less than half of the discrepancy, and the remainder lacks a known reason. V and J calls and clone size follow that table, whereas D and trimming were derived from the DNA. This sample has some 120,000 clones in its table, and roughly 81% of those were observed once. The ten largest clones capture around 13% of the sample.

The collaborating institutions used their own protocols to collect whole blood in K2EDTA tubes. Collaborator samples were shipped for TCRbeta analysis as frozen whole blood, isolated PBMCs, or DNA extracted from either sample type. This TCR derives from a human donor in a cohort sampled during active COVID-19. Material: peripheral blood.

The CDR3 region: CASIGTGRNTEAFF. In nucleotides, the sequence is TGTGCCAGCATCGGGACAGGTCGGAACACTGAAGCTTTCTTT. The sequence is built from TRBV27 and TRBJ1-1; TRBD1 lines up with 8 middle nucleotides. Reading from cysteine to phenylalanine, the CDR3 counts 14 amino acids. CDR3 DNA is the only sequence kept; it has 42 bases, read in frame from the first base. CDR1 and CDR2, per the germline V gene (reference sequence), are MNHEY and SMNVEV. Germline trimming amounts to 7 bases on V and 1 base on J, with 5 as the count of junction bases outside the gene matches.